The 18 T cell receptor beta chains below all came from one sample that was sequenced in a study of T cells in Graves' hyperthyroidism and ophthalmopathy. Amplification of TCR beta CDR3 regions used RNA as the template. When the TCR CDR3 underwent first-round RT-PCR, the HTBI primer set was used. MiXCR was run by TCRdb on the multiplex PCR reads, yielding one entry per CDR3 protein. The repertoire holds some 300,000 distinct CDR3 sequences, with around 19% as singletons. Material: blood. The receptor set was obtained from a man aged 45 to 65 with Graves' ophthalmopathy.

The rearrangement joins TRBV5-5 to TRBJ1-1, with 7 nucleotides matching TRBD1. Germline lookup yields CDR1 SGHKS and CDR2 YYEKEE (reference sequence). Trimming took 4 bases from V and 7 from J; bases not matched to a gene: 4. The CDR3 has 12 amino acids. The CDR3 DNA follows: TGTGCCAGCAGCACAAGGGACAGTGAAGCTTTCTTT. It codes for CASSTRDSEAFF.

The CDR3 bases are TGTGCCAGCAGCCTCGGGACTAGCGGAGATACGCAGTATTTT. Its protein product is CASSLGTSGDTQYF. This chain uses TRBV11-2 with TRBJ2-3, with 11 bases identical to TRBD2. This CDR3 has 14 amino acids. Germline CDR1 SGHAT, CDR2 FQNNGV. Unmatched junction bases numbered 3, after V lost 5 bases and J lost 5 bases.

At least ten counts were recorded for this clonotype. At one boundary the junction diverges from the germline segment, which might be a read error. The chain carries TRBV5-1 and TRBJ2-7; 11 bases align to TRBD2. The CDR3 covers 15 residues. Germline V gene sequence: CDR1 SGHRS, CDR2 YFSETQ. CDR3 nucleotide sequence: TGCGCCAGCAGTTTGGGACTAGCGGTGTCCTACGAGCAGTACTTC. Its protein is CASSLGLAVSYEQYF.

This clonotype appeared a single time. The V gene is TRBV5-1, the J gene TRBJ2-1, with TRBD2 matching over 9 bases. After removal of 6 bases from V and 10 bases from J, the junction contained 11 bases not matched to a gene. Looked up from germline, CDR1 is SGHRS and CDR2 is YFSETQ. CDR3 length: 14 residues. The CDR3 nucleotides read TGCGCCAGCAAGCAACACTATACTAGCGGGGAGCAGTTCTTC. Amino acids: CASKQHYTSGEQFF.

This clonotype has a count of ten or more. The chain recombines TRBV5-1 with TRBJ2-3, with no clear D. CDR1 and CDR2 (germline): SGHRS, YFSETQ. The V end lost 0 bases, the J end lost 1 base, and 9 bases lay between the germline ends. CDR3 size: 15 residues. CDR3 DNA sequence: TGCGCCAGCAGCTTGGAAGGCAGGCGCACAGATACGCAGTATTTT. Translation: CASSLEGRRTDTQYF.

The V and J genes are TRBV28 and TRBJ1-3, with D possibly TRBD1 on 6 matching bases. Germline assignment: CDR1 MDHEN and CDR2 SYDVKM. V lost 5 bases and J lost 4, with 21 bases in between. The CDR3 has 17 amino acids. CDR3 nucleotide sequence: TGTGCCAGCAGTCCCGCAGGGGTGAGGCGTTTCGGAAACACCATATATTTT. Its translation is CASSPAGVRRFGNTIYF.

This chain links TRBV20-1 with TRBJ2-1; TRBD1 is a possible D gene (6 bases). Germline V gene sequence: CDR1 DFQATT, CDR2 SNEGSKA (reference sequence). CDR3 size: 15 residues. Between the trimmed V and J ends, which lost 3 bases and 0 bases, there was a span of 12 bases. The CDR3 DNA follows: TGCAGTGCTAGTTCGACAGGAGGCTCCTACAATGAGCAGTTCTTC. Its protein is CSASSTGGSYNEQFF.

The J gene is TRBJ2-1, the V gene TRBV11-2, with TRBD2 matching over 14 bases. This CDR3 has 20 residues. The germline V gene has CDR1 SGHAT and CDR2 FQNNGV. The V gene end was trimmed by 6 bases and the J gene end by 2 bases; junction bases not matched to a gene: 15. This chain's CDR3 is CASRVPGLAGVLSPYNEQFF. In nucleotides, the CDR3 is TGTGCCAGCAGGGTTCCGGGACTAGCGGGAGTCCTTTCCCCCTACAATGAGCAGTTCTTC. Supplemented by reference TRBV11-2 and TRBJ2-1, the full variable domain reads EAGVAQSPRYKIIEKRQSVAFWCNPISGHATLYWYQQILGQGPKLLIQFQNNGVVDDSQLPKDRFSAERLKGVDSTLKIQPAKLEDSAVYLCASRVPGLAGVLSPYNEQFFGPGTRLTVL.

This clonotype turned up a few times. The chain links TRBV27 to TRBJ1-3, with D perhaps matching TRBD1 (6 bases). The CDR3 runs 15 residues. V lost 2 bases, J lost 4 bases, and 12 bases lay in between. Germline-derived CDR1 and CDR2 are MNHEY and SMNVEV (reference sequence). CDR3 coding DNA: TGTGCCAGCAGTTTAGTCGGGGGGGCCGGAAACACCATATATTTT. The encoded protein is CASSLVGGAGNTIYF.

This clonotype has only a few counts. The genes are TRBV5-4 and TRBJ2-6; D gene uncertain. V lost 0 bases and J 0 bases, leaving 10 bases between the germline ends. Germline CDR1 is SGHNT and CDR2 is YYREEE (reference sequence). The CDR3 spans 17 residues. The CDR3 is CASSLGPGGSGANVLTF. The DNA of the CDR3 is TGTGCCAGCAGCTTGGGGCCAGGCGGCTCTGGGGCCAACGTCCTGACTTTC.

This clonotype was seen many times. This rearrangement joins TRBV13 to TRBJ2-3, with D possibly being TRBD1 (6 bases). CDR1 PRHDT and CDR2 FYEKMQ come from the germline V gene (reference sequence). CDR3 length equals 13 residues. V was cut by 7 bases and J by 3 bases, with 11 bases left in between. CDR3 nucleotides: TGTGCCAGCAAGGGGGAGACGACAGATACGCAGTATTTT. Amino acid sequence: CASKGETTDTQYF.

As regards this clonotype: The junction does not match germline at one end; this may be a read error. The chain has TRBV9 and TRBJ2-5; unclear D gene. This CDR3 is 15 amino acids long. Germline CDR1 SGDLS, CDR2 YYNGEE. The CDR3 bases are TGTGCCAGCAGCGTAGGGCCCAATTCCCAAGAGGCCCAGTACTTC. As protein: CASSVGPNSQEAQYF.

This clonotype showed up just once. A much larger clone is a single base away; this may be a read error. The chain employs TRBV20-1 and TRBJ2-1; TRBD2 matches at 10 bases. Germline values: CDR1 DFQATT, CDR2 SNEGSKA (reference sequence). The CDR3 sequence is 15 residues long. CDR3 in amino acids: CSARRASGSRNGQFF. The CDR3 bases are TGCAGTGCTAGACGGGCTAGCGGGAGCAGGAATGGGCAGTTCTTC.

This clonotype was seen repeatedly, ten times or more. This chain links TRBV15 with TRBJ2-3, with D uncertain. CDR1 and CDR2 (germline): LNHNV, YYDKDF (reference sequence). Trimming removed 6 bases from V and 1 base from J, with 5 bases in between. This CDR3 region has 12 residues. CDR3 nucleotides: TGTGCCACCAGTTACGGCACAGATACGCAGTATTTT. This translates into CATSYGTDTQYF.

This sequence joins TRBV20-1 and TRBJ2-6, with TRBD1 matching over 11 bases. Trimming took 0 bases from V and 2 from J; bases not matched to a gene: 21. From germline, CDR1 is DFQATT and CDR2 SNEGSKA (reference sequence). This CDR3 has 23 amino acids. In DNA form, the CDR3 reads TGCAGTGCTAGAGATAGTGTTTCGTGGTTACCCGGGACAGGGGGAGCTGGGGCCAACGTCCTGACTTTC. Translation gives CSARDSVSWLPGTGGAGANVLTF.

J is TRBJ1-3 and V is TRBV2, with D hard to call. The germline V gene encodes CDR1 SNHLY and CDR2 FYNNEI. The CDR3 is made up of 15 amino acids. V gave up 3 bases and J gave up 0 bases, with 9 bases separating them. As DNA, the CDR3 is TGTGCCAGCAGTGACACCGGAGGCTCTGGAAACACCATATATTTT. This sequence encodes CASSDTGGSGNTIYF.

J is TRBJ1-1 and V is TRBV28; D remains unclear. V dropped 3 bases and J dropped 0 bases, with 11 bases sitting between them. This CDR3 region has 15 residues. Germline CDR1 MDHEN, CDR2 SYDVKM. The CDR3 DNA reads as TGTGCCAGCAGTTTTGTGGAAGCTATGAACACTGAAGCTTTCTTT. Translation: CASSFVEAMNTEAFF.

J is TRBJ2-2 and V is TRBV4-1, with 7 bases that match TRBD2. CDR1 is MGHRA, CDR2 YSYEKL, per germline. The CDR3 covers 16 residues. J lost 1 base, V lost 0 bases, and 2 bases had no gene match. The CDR3 sequence is CASSQEASGNTGELFF. The CDR3 coding sequence is TGCGCCAGCAGCCAAGAGGCTAGCGGGAACACCGGGGAGCTGTTTTTT.